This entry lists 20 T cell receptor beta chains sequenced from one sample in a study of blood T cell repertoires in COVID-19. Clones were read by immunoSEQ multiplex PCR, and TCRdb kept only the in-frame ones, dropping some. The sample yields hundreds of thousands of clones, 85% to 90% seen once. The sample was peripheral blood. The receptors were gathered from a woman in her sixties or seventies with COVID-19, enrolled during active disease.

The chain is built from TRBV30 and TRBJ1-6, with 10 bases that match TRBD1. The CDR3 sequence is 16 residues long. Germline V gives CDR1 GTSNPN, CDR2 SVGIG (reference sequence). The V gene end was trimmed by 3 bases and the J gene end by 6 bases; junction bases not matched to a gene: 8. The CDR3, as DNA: TGTGCCTGGAGCCTCCGGGACAGGGGTCTTAATTCACCCCTCCACTTT. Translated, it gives CAWSLRDRGLNSPLHF.

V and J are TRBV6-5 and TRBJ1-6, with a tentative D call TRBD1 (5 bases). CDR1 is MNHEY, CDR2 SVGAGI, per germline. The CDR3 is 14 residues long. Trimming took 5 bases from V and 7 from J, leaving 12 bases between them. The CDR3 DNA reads TGTGCCAGCAGTCCAGGGTGGGAAAATTCACCCCTCCACTTT. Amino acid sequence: CASSPGWENSPLHF.

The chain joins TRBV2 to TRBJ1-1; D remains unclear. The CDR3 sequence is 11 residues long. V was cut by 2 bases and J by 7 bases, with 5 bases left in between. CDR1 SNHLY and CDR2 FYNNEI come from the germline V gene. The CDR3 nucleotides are TGTGCCAGCAGTGAAAGCGGTGAAGCTTTCTTT. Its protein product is CASSESGEAFF.

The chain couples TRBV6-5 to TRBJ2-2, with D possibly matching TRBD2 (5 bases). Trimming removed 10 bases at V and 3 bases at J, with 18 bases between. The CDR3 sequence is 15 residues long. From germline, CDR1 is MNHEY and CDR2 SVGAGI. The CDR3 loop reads CATGLGMLDTGELFF. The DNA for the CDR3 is TGTGCCACCGGACTGGGCATGTTGGACACCGGGGAGCTGTTTTTT.

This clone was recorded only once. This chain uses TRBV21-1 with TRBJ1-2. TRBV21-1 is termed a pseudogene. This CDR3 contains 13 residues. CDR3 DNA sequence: TGTGCCAGCCGCTTGGGTAGCAACTATGGCTACACCTTC. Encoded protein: CASRLGSNYGYTF.

The CDR3 DNA follows: TGTGCCAGCAGCGTAGGGCTAGCCGGCACAGATACGCAGTATTTT. Its protein is CASSVGLAGTDTQYF. The rearrangement links TRBV9 to TRBJ2-3, with D maybe TRBD2 (5 bases). This CDR3 is built from 15 residues. Germline CDR1 is SGDLS and CDR2 is YYNGEE. With 0 bases removed from V and 1 base from J, the gap between germline ends came to 9 bases.

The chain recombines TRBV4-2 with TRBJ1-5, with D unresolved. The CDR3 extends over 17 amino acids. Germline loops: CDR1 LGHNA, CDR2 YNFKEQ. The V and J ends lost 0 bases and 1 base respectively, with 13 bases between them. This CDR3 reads CASSQEEAAESNQPQHF. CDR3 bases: TGTGCCAGCAGCCAAGAAGAAGCGGCGGAGAGCAATCAGCCCCAGCATTTT.

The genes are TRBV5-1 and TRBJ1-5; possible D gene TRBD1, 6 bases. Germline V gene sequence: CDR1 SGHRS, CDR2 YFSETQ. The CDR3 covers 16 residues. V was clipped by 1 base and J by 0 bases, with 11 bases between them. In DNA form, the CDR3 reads TGCGCCAGCAGCTTGCAAGGGGGGGATAGCAATCAGCCCCAGCATTTT. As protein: CASSLQGGDSNQPQHF.

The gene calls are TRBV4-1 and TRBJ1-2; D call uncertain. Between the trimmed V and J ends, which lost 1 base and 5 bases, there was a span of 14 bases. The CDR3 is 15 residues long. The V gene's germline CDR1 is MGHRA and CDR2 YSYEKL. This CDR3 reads CASSQGQITIYGYTF. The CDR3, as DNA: TGCGCCAGCAGCCAAGGTCAGATTACGATATATGGCTACACCTTC.

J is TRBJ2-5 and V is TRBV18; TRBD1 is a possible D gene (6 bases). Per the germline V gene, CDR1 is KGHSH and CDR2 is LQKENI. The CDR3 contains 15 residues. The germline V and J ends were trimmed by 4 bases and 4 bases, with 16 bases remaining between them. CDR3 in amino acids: CASSRDTTGPETQYF. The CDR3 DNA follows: TGTGCCAGCTCACGGGACACCACGGGGCCAGAGACCCAGTACTTC.

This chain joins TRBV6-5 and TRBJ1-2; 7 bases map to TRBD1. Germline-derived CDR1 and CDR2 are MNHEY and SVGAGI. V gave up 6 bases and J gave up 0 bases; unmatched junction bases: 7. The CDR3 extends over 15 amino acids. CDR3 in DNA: TGTGCCAGCAGCCTCCGGGACAGACCTAACTATGGCTACACCTTC. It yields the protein CASSLRDRPNYGYTF.

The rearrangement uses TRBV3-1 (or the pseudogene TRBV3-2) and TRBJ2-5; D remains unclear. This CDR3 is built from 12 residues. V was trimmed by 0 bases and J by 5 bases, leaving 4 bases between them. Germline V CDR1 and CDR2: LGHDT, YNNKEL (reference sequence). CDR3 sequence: CASSQDQETQYF. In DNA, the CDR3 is TGTGCCAGCAGCCAAGATCAGGAGACCCAGTACTTC.

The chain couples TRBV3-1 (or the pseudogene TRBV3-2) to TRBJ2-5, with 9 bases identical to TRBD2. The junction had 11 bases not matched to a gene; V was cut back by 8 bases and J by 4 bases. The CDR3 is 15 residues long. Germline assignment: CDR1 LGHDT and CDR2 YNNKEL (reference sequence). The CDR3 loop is CASHGGGAARETQYF. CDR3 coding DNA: TGTGCCAGCCATGGCGGGGGGGCCGCGAGAGAGACCCAGTACTTC.

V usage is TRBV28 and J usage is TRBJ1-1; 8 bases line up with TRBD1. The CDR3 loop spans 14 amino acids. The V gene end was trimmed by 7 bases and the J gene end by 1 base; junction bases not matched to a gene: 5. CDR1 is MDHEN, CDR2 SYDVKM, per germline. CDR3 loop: CASTTGGANTEAFF. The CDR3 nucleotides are TGTGCCAGCACTACAGGGGGAGCGAACACTGAAGCTTTCTTT.

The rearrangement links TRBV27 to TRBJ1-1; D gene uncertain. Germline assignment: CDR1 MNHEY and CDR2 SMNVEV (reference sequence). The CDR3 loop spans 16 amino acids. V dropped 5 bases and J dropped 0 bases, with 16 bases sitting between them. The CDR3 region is CASSPQVGTVNTEAFF. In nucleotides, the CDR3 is TGTGCCAGCAGTCCACAAGTGGGCACTGTGAACACTGAAGCTTTCTTT.

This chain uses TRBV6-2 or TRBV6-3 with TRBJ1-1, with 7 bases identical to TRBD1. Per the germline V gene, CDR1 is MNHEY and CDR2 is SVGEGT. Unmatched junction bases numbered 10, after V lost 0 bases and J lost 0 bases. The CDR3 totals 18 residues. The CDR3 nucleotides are TGTGCCAGCAGTTACTCCTCAGGGGGAGGAACCATGAACACTGAAGCTTTCTTT. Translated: CASSYSSGGGTMNTEAFF.

CDR3 residues: CASSYSTLAGYEQYF. As DNA, the CDR3 is TGTGCCAGCAGTTACTCGACGCTAGCGGGCTACGAGCAGTACTTC. This sequence joins TRBV6-6 and TRBJ2-7; 8 nucleotides match TRBD2. The CDR3 spans 15 residues. V shed 0 bases and J 3 bases; nucleotides not matched to a gene: 4. The germline V gene encodes CDR1 MNHNY and CDR2 SVGAGI (reference sequence).

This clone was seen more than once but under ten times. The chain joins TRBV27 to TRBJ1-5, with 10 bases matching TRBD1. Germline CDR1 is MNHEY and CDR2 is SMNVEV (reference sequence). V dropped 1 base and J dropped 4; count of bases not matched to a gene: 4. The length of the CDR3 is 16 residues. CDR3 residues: CASSLFSGQGNQPQHF. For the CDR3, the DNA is TGTGCCAGCAGTTTATTCTCGGGACAGGGGAATCAGCCCCAGCATTTT.

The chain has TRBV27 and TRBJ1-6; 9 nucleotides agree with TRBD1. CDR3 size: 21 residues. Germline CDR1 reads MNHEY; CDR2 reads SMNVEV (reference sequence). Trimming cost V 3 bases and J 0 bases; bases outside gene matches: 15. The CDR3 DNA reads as TGTGCCAGCAGTTTTTCCCCCCCCCGGACAGGGGAAGGCTCCTATAATTCACCCCTCCACTTT. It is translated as CASSFSPPRTGEGSYNSPLHF.

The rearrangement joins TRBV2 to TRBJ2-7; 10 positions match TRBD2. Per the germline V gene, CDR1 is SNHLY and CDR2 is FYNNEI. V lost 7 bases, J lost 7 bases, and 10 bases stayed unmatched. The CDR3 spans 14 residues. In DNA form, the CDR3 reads TGTGCCAGCACCCCGAGCGGGGGGGCAAGTGAGCAGTACTTC. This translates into CASTPSGGASEQYF. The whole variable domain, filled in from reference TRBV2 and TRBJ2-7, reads EPEVTQTPSHQVTQMGQEVILRCVPISNHLYFYWYRQILGQKVEFLVSFYNNEISEKSEIFDDQFSVERPDGSNFTLKIRSTKLEDSAMYFCASTPSGGASEQYFGPGTRLTVT.